This TCR beta chain is drawn from a study of blood T cell repertoires in COVID-19. How the authors handled the data: Amplification of reference gene primers was used by the study to estimate nucleated cell counts. Sequencing was performed with immunoSEQ multiplex PCR; in TCRdb, only in-frame clones are kept and a portion is missing. V and J calls plus clone size are reproduced from that table; the DNA served to infer D and trimming. The sample includes around 50,000 clones, 65% to 90% of them seen just once. Sequenced input: peripheral blood. The TCR was taken from a man in his forties with acute or convalescent COVID-19.

This CDR3 reads CASREQQVNQPQHF. In DNA form, the CDR3 reads TGTGCCAGCAGGGAACAACAGGTCAATCAGCCCCAGCATTTT. This chain uses TRBV2 with TRBJ1-5, with D possibly matching TRBD1 (5 bases). CDR1 and CDR2 (germline): SNHLY, FYNNEI. The CDR3 is made up of 14 amino acids. Trimming cost V 6 bases and J 3 bases, with 12 bases left between them.